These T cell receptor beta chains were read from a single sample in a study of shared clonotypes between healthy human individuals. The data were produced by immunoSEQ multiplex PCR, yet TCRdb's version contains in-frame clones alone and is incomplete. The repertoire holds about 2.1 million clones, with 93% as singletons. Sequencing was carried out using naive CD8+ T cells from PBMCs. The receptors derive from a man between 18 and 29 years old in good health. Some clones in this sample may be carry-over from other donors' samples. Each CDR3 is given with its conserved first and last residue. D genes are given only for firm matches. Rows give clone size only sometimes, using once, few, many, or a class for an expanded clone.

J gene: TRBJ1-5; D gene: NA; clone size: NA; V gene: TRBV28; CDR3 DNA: TGTGCCAGCAGTTTGAGGCCAAGCCCTGGTCCCCAGCATTTT; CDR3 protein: CASSLRPSPGPQHF
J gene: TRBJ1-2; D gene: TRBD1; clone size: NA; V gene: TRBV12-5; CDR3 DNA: TGTGCTAGTGGTTTAGGGACAGGGGGGTATGGCTACACCTTC; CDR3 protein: CASGLGTGGYGYTF
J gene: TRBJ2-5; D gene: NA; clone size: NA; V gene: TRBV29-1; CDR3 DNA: TGCAGCTTCGAGGATTTAGGCCCAAGGACCCAGTACTTC; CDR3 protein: CSFEDLGPRTQYF
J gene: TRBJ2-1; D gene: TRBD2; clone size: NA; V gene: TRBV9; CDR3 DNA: TGTGCCAGCAGCAGCGGGGTCTCCTACAATGAGCAGTTCTTC; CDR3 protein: CASSSGVSYNEQFF
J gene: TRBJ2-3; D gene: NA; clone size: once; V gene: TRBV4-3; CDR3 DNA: TGCGCCAGCAGCCCAGAAGTAGGACGGATAAACACAGATACGCAGTATTTT; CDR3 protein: CASSPEVGRINTDTQYF
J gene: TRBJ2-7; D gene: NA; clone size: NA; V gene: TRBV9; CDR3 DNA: TGTGCCAGCAGCGTCTCCAGAGAGGGGGGGTACGAGCAGTACTTC; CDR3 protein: CASSVSREGGYEQYF
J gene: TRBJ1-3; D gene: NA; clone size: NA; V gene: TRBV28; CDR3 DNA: TGTGCCAGCAGTACCCGCGTGAACTCTGGAAACACCATATATTTT; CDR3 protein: CASSTRVNSGNTIYF
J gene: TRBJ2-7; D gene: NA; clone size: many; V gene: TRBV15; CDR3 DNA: TGTGCCACCAGCACACGAGGAATAGGCCACGAGCAGTACTTC; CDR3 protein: CATSTRGIGHEQYF
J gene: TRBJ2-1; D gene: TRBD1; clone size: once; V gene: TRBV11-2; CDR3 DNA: TGTGCCAGCCAAGACCGGGACAGGGGGGTTAATGAGCAGTTCTTC; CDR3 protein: CASQDRDRGVNEQFF
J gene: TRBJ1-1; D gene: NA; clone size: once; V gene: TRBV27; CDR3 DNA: TGTGCCAGCAGATCAGATTTTGAAGCTTTCTTT; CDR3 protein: CASRSDFEAFF
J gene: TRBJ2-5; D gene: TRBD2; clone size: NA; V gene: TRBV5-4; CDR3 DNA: TGTGCCAGCAGCGCAAAGACTAGCGGGAGGGCCATAGACCAAGAGACCCAGTACTTC; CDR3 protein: CASSAKTSGRAIDQETQYF
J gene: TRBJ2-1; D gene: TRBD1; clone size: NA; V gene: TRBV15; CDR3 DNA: TGTGCCTCCTCCGCGGACAGGGGATACAATGAGCAGTTCTTC; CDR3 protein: CASSADRGYNEQFF
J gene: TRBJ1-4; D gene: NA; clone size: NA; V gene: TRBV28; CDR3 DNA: TGTGCCAGCAGTTTTAGGAAGGTTAATGAAAAACTGTTTTTT; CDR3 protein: CASSFRKVNEKLFF
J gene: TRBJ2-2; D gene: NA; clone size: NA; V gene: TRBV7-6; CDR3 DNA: TGTGCCAGCAGCTGGAGGGCATTCCCCCCGAACACCGGGGAGCTGTTTTTT; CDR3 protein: CASSWRAFPPNTGELFF
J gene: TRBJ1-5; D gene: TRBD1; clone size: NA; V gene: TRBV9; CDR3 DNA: TGTGCCAGCAGCGTAGGGACAGGGGGTCAGCCCCAGCATTTT; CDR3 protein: CASSVGTGGQPQHF
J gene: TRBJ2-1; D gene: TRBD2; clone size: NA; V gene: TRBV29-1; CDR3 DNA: TGCAGCGTGAGACGGACTAGCGGGAGGGCCGTCTATAATGAGCAGTTCTTC; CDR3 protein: CSVRRTSGRAVYNEQFF
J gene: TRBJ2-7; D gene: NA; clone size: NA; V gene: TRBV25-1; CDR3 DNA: TGTGCCAGCAGTGAATTCGAGGGAAGCTACGAGCAGTACTTC; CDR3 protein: CASSEFEGSYEQYF
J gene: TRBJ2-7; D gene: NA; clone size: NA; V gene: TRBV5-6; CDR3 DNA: TGTGCCAGCAGCTTGACAGGTTTATACGAGCAGTACTTC; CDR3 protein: CASSLTGLYEQYF
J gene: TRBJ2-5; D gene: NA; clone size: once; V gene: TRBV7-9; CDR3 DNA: TGTGCCAGCAGCTTAGTTGAGGGCGGCGGGTCAGAGACCCAGTACTTC; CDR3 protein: CASSLVEGGGSETQYF
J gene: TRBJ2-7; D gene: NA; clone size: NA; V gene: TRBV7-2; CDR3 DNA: TGTGCCAGCAGCTTAGCGTTCGAGCAGTACTTC; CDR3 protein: CASSLAFEQYF
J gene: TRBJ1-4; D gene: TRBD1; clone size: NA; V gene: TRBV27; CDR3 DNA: TGTGCCACCCGAAGAATAACAGGGGATCCCGCCACTAATGAAAAACTGTTTTTT; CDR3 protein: CATRRITGDPATNEKLFF
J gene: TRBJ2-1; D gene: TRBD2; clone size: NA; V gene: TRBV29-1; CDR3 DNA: TGCAGCGTTGGTCGGGGGGACTCCTACAATGAGCAGTTCTTC; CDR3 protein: CSVGRGDSYNEQFF
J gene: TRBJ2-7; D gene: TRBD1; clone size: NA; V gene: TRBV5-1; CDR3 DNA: TGCGCCAGCAGCTTGCGCCCGGACAGGACCTACGAGCAGTACTTC; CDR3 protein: CASSLRPDRTYEQYF
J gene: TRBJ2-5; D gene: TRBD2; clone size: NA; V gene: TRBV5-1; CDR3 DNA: TGCGCCAGCAGCGGACGGACTAGCGGGGTCCAAGAGACCCAGTACTTC; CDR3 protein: CASSGRTSGVQETQYF
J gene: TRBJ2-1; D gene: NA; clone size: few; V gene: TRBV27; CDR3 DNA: TGTGCCAGCAGCTCGAGCTCCTACAATGAGCAGTTCTTC; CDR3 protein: CASSSSSYNEQFF
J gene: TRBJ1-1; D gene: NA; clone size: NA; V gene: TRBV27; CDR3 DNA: TGTGCCAGCAGTTTTATCTCCGGCGGGGAAGCTTTCTTT; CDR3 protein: CASSFISGGEAFF
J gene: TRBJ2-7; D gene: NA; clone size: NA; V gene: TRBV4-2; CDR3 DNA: TGTGCCAGCAGCCAAGAAGGAGGCAGGGACTCCTACGAGCAGTACTTC; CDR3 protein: CASSQEGGRDSYEQYF
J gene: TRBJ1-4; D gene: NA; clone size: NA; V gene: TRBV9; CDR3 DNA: TGTGCCAGCAGCGTAGGCGGGTTCGGTGAAAAACTGTTTTTT; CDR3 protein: CASSVGGFGEKLFF
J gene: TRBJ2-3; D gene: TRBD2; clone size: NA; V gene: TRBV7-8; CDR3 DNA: TGTGCCAGCAGCTTTGCACTAGCGGGAACAGATACGCAGTATTTT; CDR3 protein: CASSFALAGTDTQYF
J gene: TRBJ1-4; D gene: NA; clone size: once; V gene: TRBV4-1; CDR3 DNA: TGCGCCAGCAGCCAAGAGAGCACTAATGAAAAACTGTTTTTT; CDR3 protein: CASSQESTNEKLFF
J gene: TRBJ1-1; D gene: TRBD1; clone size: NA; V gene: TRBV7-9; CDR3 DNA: TGTGCCAGCAGCGCACGGACAGGGTCGAGGAGGAACACTGAAGCTTTCTTT; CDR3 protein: CASSARTGSRRNTEAFF
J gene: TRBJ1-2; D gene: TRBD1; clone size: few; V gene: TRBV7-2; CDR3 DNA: TGTGCCAGCAGCCCCCGGGACAGGGGGATCTCAGACGGCTACACCTTC; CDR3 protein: CASSPRDRGISDGYTF
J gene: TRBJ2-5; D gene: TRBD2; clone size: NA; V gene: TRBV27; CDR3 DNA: TGTGCCAGCAGCAGTCTAGCGGGAGGGCCCAGGGAGACCCAGTACTTC; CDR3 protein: CASSSLAGGPRETQYF
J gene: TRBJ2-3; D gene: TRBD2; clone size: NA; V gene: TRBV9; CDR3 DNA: TGTGCCAGCAGCGCCCGGGAGCGGGAGTGGTTGGATACGCAGTATTTT; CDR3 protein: CASSAREREWLDTQYF
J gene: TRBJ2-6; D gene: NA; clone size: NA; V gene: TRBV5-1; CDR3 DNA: TGCGCCAGCAGCTTCCGGACCGGGACGGTGGACTCTGGGGCCAACGTCCTGACTTTC; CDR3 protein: CASSFRTGTVDSGANVLTF
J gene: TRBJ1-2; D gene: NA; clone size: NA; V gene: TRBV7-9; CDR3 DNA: TGTGCCAGCACTAAGCAGGGGTCTAACTATGGCTACACCTTC; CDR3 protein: CASTKQGSNYGYTF
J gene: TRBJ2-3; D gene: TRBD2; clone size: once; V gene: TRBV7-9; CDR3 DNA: TGTGCCAGCAGCCACGAACTAGCGTTTTTCACAGATACGCAGTATTTT; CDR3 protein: CASSHELAFFTDTQYF
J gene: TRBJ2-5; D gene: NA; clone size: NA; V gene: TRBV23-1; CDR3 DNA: TGCGCCAGCAGGTTTACCGGGACCCTGGACTTC; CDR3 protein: CASRFTGTLDF
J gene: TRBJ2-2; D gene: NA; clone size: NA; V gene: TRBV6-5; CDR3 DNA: TGTGCCAGCAGTTATTTACGGGAAACCGGGGAGCTGTTTTTT; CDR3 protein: CASSYLRETGELFF
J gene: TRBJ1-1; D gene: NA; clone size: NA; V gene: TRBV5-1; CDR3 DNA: TGCGCCAGCAGCTTGGAGCCACGGACTGAAGCTTTCTTT; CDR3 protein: CASSLEPRTEAFF
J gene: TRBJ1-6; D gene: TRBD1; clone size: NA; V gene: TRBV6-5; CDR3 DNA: TGTGCCAGCAGTTACCGGGACAGAAATAATTCACCCCTCCACTTT; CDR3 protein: CASSYRDRNNSPLHF
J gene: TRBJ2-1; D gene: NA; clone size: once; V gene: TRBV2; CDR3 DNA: TGTGCCAGCAGTGGGAGAGCGGAGGGGGACAATGAGCAGTTCTTC; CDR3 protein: CASSGRAEGDNEQFF
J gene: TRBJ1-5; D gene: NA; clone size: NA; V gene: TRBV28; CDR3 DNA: TGTGCCAGCAGTTTACGGAGGGGCAATCAGCCCCAGCATTTT; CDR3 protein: CASSLRRGNQPQHF
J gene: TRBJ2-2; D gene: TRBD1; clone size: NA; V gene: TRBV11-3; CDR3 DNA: TGTGCCAGCAGCTCCGACAGGGGGATGGCCGGGGAGCTGTTTTTT; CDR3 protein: CASSSDRGMAGELFF
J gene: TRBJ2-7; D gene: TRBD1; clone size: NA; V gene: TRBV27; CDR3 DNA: TGTGCCAGCAGACGCCGGGACAGCAATTCCTACGAGCAGTACTTC; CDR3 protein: CASRRRDSNSYEQYF
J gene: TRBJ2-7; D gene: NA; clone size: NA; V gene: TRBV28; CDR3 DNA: TGTGCCAGCAGTCGGGATTCCTACGAGCAGTACTTC; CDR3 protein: CASSRDSYEQYF
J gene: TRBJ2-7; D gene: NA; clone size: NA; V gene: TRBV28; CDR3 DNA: TGTGCCAGCAGTTTCCAGGGGCCAACCTCCTACGAGCAGTACTTC; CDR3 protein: CASSFQGPTSYEQYF
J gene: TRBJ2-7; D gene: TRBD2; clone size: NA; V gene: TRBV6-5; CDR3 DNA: TGTGCCAGCCCTAGCGGCGAGGGCGAGCAGTACTTC; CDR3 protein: CASPSGEGEQYF
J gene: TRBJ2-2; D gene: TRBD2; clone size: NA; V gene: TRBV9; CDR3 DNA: TGTGCCAGCAGCGGCCAGAGGGGGCTAGCGGGAGTCACCGGGGAGCTGTTTTTT; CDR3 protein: CASSGQRGLAGVTGELFF
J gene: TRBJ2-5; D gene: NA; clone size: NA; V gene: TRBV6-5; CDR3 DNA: TGTGCCAGCAGTTACGGTTATAAAGAGACCCAGTACTTC; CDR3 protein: CASSYGYKETQYF
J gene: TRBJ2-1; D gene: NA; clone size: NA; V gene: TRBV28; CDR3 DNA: TGTGCCAGCAGCATAACAGGGTCCTCCTACAATGAGCAGTTCTTC; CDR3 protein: CASSITGSSYNEQFF
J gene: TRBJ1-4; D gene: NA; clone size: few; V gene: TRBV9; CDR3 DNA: TGTGCCAGCAGCGTAGGCAGGGCGGCTAATGAAAAACTGTTTTTT; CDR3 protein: CASSVGRAANEKLFF
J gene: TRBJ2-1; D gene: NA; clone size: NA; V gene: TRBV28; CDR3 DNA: TGTGCCAGCAGTTCGGCTGAGCAGTTCTTC; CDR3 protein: CASSSAEQFF